One sample yielded the 11 T cell receptor beta chains listed below, sequenced in a study of blood T cells in healthy people across ages. The second PCR ran roughly 6 to 11 cycles with a sample-barcoded 5' primer and J-beta primers. MiXCR, run by TCRdb on the 5' RACE reads, gives a single entry per CDR3 protein. The sample shows hundreds of thousands of distinct CDR3 sequences, 32% of them seen only once. The sample consisted of blood. These receptors all stem from an elderly woman in good health.

The CDR3 DNA follows: TGTGCCAGCAGTTTGCACTCTGGGGCCAACGTCCTGACTTTC. Protein product: CASSLHSGANVLTF. This sequence joins TRBV12-3 or TRBV12-4 and TRBJ2-6; the D is unclear. The CDR3 contains 14 residues. V shed 3 bases and J shed 0 bases, with 3 bases lying between them.

This clonotype showed up many times. This chain connects TRBV10-3 to TRBJ2-5, with 10 positions matching TRBD2. This CDR3 region has 16 residues. With V trimmed by 0 bases and J by 1 base, 2 bases remained unmatched. The germline gives CDR1 ENHRY, CDR2 SYGVKD. CDR3 protein: CAISESKRGGQETQYF. The CDR3 bases are TGTGCCATCAGTGAGTCGAAGCGGGGGGGCCAAGAGACCCAGTACTTC.

There are many counts of this clonotype. J is TRBJ1-2 and V is TRBV3-1; the D gene is possibly TRBD1 (5 bases). The CDR3 is made up of 14 amino acids. Between the trimmed V and J ends, which lost 0 bases and 10 bases, there was a span of 15 bases. Germline V gene lookup returns CDR1 LGHDT and CDR2 YNNKEL (reference sequence). The CDR3 sequence is CASSQDLTVGVYTF. CDR3 coding DNA: TGTGCCAGCAGCCAAGATCTGACAGTTGGAGTCTACACCTTC. The whole variable domain, remainder taken from reference TRBV3-1 and TRBJ1-2, is DTAVSQTPKYLVTQMGNDKSIKCEQNLGHDTMYWYKQDSKKFLKIMFSYNNKELIINETVPNRFSPKSPDKAHLNLHINSLELGDSAVYFCASSQDLTVGVYTFGSGTRLTVV.

About this clonotype: A much larger clone lies one base from this, so it may be a read error. The rearrangement links TRBV11-2 to TRBJ2-7, with 9 bases aligning to TRBD1. The CDR3 runs 16 residues. Germline loops: CDR1 SGHAT, CDR2 FQNNGV. The CDR3 nucleotides are TGTGCCAGCAGCCTCCGGCCGGGACAGGGTAGTCTCGAGCGGTACTTC. Residues: CASSLRPGQGSLERYF.

This clonotype was recorded a few times. The V and J genes are TRBV6-2 or TRBV6-3 and TRBJ1-5; tentatively, D is TRBD1 (5 bases). The germline V gene encodes CDR1 MNHEY and CDR2 SVGEGT. The CDR3 spans 15 residues. V lost 5 bases to trimming and J lost 1 base, with 12 bases between them. The CDR3 loop is CASSDGWGSNQPQHF. The CDR3, as DNA: TGTGCCAGCAGTGACGGATGGGGCAGCAATCAGCCCCAGCATTTT.

The V and J genes are TRBV2 and TRBJ2-4; unclear D gene. The DNA matches TRBJ2-7 better at its end, which makes the J call doubtful. Germline CDR1 SNHLY, CDR2 FYNNEI. CDR3 length: 15 residues. CDR3 nucleotide sequence: TGTGCCAGCAGTGAAACGGCAGCTATTCAGGACGAGCAGTACTTC. Encoded protein: CASSETAAIQDEQYF.

The chain employs TRBV7-8 and TRBJ2-1; 10 bases line up with TRBD2. The CDR3 extends over 18 amino acids. J gave up 2 bases and V 5 bases, and 12 bases lay outside the gene matches. The germline CDR1 and CDR2 sequences are SGHVS and FQNEAQ. The CDR3, as DNA: TGTGCCAGCAGCCTTGCGGTTTTAGCGGGAGGCCCCTACAATGAGCAGTTCTTC. Its protein product is CASSLAVLAGGPYNEQFF.

This clonotype was observed a few times. The genes are TRBV7-9 and TRBJ1-4; a possible D gene is TRBD1 (5 bases). Germline lookup yields CDR1 SEHNR and CDR2 FQNEAQ (reference sequence). There are 16 residues in the CDR3. V lost 5 bases, J lost 8 bases, and 21 bases lay in between. In nucleotides, the CDR3 is TGTGCCAGCAGCCGCTACTCGGGGCAGGGAAGCGAAAAACTGTTTTTT. As protein: CASSRYSGQGSEKLFF.

The chain carries TRBV7-2 and TRBJ2-7; 11 bases agree with TRBD2. This CDR3 comprises 14 residues. CDR1 and CDR2 (germline): SGHTA, FQGNSA. After removal of 5 bases from V and 4 bases from J, the junction contained 4 bases not matched to a gene. CDR3 DNA: TGTGCCAGCAGCAAAACTAGCGGGGGTTACGAGCAGTACTTC. Its protein is CASSKTSGGYEQYF.

The chain joins TRBV2 to TRBJ1-2; D gene unclear. From germline, CDR1 is SNHLY and CDR2 FYNNEI. V lost 5 bases and J 7 bases, leaving 8 bases between the germline ends. This CDR3 contains 11 residues. CDR3 nucleotide sequence: TGTGCCAGCAGTATTAACAGTGGCTACACCTTC. Amino acid sequence: CASSINSGYTF.

This clonotype was counted many times. This chain uses TRBV3-1 with TRBJ2-3, with no clear D. The ends were cut back, 3 bases at V and 5 bases at J, with 3 bases in the middle. The CDR3 spans 11 residues. Per germline, CDR1 LGHDT and CDR2 YNNKEL (reference sequence). The CDR3 spells CASSQGDTQYF. The CDR3 DNA reads as TGTGCCAGCAGCCAGGGAGATACGCAGTATTTT.